One and the same sample provided the 13 T cell receptor beta chains below, sequenced in a study of T-cell reconstitution after alpha-beta-depleted transplantation in children. Unique molecular identifiers were used to barcode this TCRbeta library. TCRdb re-analysed the PCR reads in MiXCR, keeping a single row per CDR3 protein. The sample has about 250,000 distinct CDR3 sequences; roughly a quarter are singletons. Material: PBMCs, mostly from graft donor cells, obtained 360 days after TCRalphabeta/CD19-depleted stem cell transplant. The receptors originated from a female patient aged 2-9 years who had a stem cell transplant for congenital amegakaryocytic thrombocytopenia, so the T cells may come from the graft donor.

This clonotype occurred many times. This rearrangement joins TRBV5-4 to TRBJ2-7, with TRBD1 matching over 7 bases. After removal of 4 bases from V and 3 bases from J, the junction contained 7 bases not matched to a gene. CDR1 and CDR2 from the germline V gene are SGHNT and YYREEE (reference sequence). CDR3 length equals 14 residues. The CDR3 spells CASSHTGTVYEQYF. In DNA, the CDR3 is TGTGCCAGCAGCCACACCGGGACAGTCTACGAGCAGTACTTC.

This clonotype turned up a few times. The genes are TRBV3-1 and TRBJ2-5; 9 bases fit TRBD2. The ends lost 4 bases at V and 0 bases at J; junction bases unmatched: 9. This CDR3 is 17 amino acids long. In germline, CDR1 is LGHDT, CDR2 YNNKEL (reference sequence). The CDR3 region is CASSPSGTSTNQETQYF. CDR3 in DNA: TGTGCCAGCAGCCCCTCCGGGACTAGCACAAACCAAGAGACCCAGTACTTC.

This clonotype was seen a handful of times. V is TRBV7-2 and J is TRBJ2-1; D call uncertain. V shed 1 base and J shed 4 bases, with 11 bases lying between them. Per the germline V gene, CDR1 is SGHTA and CDR2 is FQGNSA. CDR3 length equals 15 residues. CDR3 DNA sequence: TGTGCCAGCAGCTTAGGGGTTAGCAGATACAATGAGCAGTTCTTC. This encodes CASSLGVSRYNEQFF.

This clonotype was seen more than once but under ten times. The chain uses TRBV6-5 and TRBJ1-2, with 8 bases matching TRBD1. The CDR3 runs to 17 residues. Germline assignment: CDR1 MNHEY and CDR2 SVGAGI. After removal of 0 bases from V and 4 bases from J, the junction contained 10 bases not matched to a gene. The CDR3 DNA is TGTGCCAGCAGTTACTCGCTCAGGGGGCCTTCTGGCTATGGCTACACCTTC. Protein: CASSYSLRGPSGYGYTF.

This clonotype was counted ten times or more. This chain links TRBV12-3 or TRBV12-4 with TRBJ2-7; D not certain. V was cut by 5 bases and J by 4 bases, with 6 bases left in between. This CDR3 region has 11 residues. The CDR3: CASSKQYEQYF. The CDR3 region has the DNA TGTGCCAGCAGTAAACAGTACGAGCAGTACTTC.

The rearrangement uses TRBV5-1 and TRBJ2-1, with D perhaps TRBD1 or TRBD2 (5 bases each). The CDR3 has 13 amino acids. V lost 6 bases and J 4 bases, leaving 11 bases between the germline ends. CDR1 and CDR2 from the germline V gene are SGHRS and YFSETQ. CDR3 sequence: CASNQGTYNEQFF. The CDR3, as DNA: TGCGCCAGCAACCAAGGGACGTACAATGAGCAGTTCTTC.

This chain joins TRBV6-2 or TRBV6-3 and TRBJ1-1; possibly TRBD1 for D (5 bases). This CDR3 has 16 amino acids. Germline lookup yields CDR1 MNHEY and CDR2 SVGEGT. Trimming shortened V by 6 bases and J by 5 bases, and 22 bases separated the two germline ends. The CDR3 spells CASRPPLNSWGTEAFF. The CDR3 DNA is TGTGCCAGCAGGCCCCCCCTCAACAGCTGGGGGACTGAAGCTTTCTTT.

This chain links TRBV3-1 with TRBJ1-2; 8 bases match TRBD1. Germline V gene data show CDR1 as LGHDT and CDR2 as YNNKEL (reference sequence). V lost 1 base, J lost 4 bases, and 8 bases stayed unmatched. The CDR3 loop spans 16 amino acids. The CDR3 loop is CASSQGSGQGSYGYTF. The CDR3 DNA is TGTGCCAGCAGCCAAGGGTCTGGACAGGGTAGCTATGGCTACACCTTC.

This chain links TRBV6-1 with TRBJ1-6; 9 bases align to TRBD1. This CDR3 spans 13 amino acids. J gave up 7 bases and V 6 bases, and 1 base lay outside the gene matches. Germline CDR1 reads MNHNS; CDR2 reads SASEGT. CDR3 in DNA: TGTGCCAGCAGGGGACAGGGAAATTCACCCCTCCACTTT. Translated: CASRGQGNSPLHF.

Only a few counts were recorded for this clonotype. In DNA, the CDR3 is TGTGCCAGCAGTTTATCCGGGACTAACTCCTACGAGCAGTACTTC. This translates into CASSLSGTNSYEQYF. The V gene is TRBV5-8, the J gene TRBJ2-7; 7 bases align to TRBD2. Losses at the gene ends were 5 bases for V and 0 bases for J; bases not matched to a gene: 8. The CDR3 runs 15 residues. Germline V CDR1 and CDR2: SGHTS, YDEGEE. The full variable domain, rest sourced from reference TRBV5-8 and TRBJ2-7, is EAGVTQSPTHLIKTRGQQATLRCSPISGHTSVYWYQQALGLGLQFLLWYDEGEERNRGNFPPRFSGRQFPNYSSELNVNALELEDSALYLCASSLSGTNSYEQYFGPGTRLTVT.

This clonotype was counted at least ten times. The CDR3 DNA follows: TGTGCCAGCAGTCCCCAGGGACCCAACACTGAAGCTTTCTTT. It is translated as CASSPQGPNTEAFF. V gene TRBV28 combines with J gene TRBJ1-1, with D perhaps matching TRBD1 (5 bases). Trimming shortened V by 5 bases and J by 2 bases, and 12 bases separated the two germline ends. The CDR3 loop spans 14 amino acids. CDR1 and CDR2 from the germline V gene are MDHEN and SYDVKM.

This clonotype was recorded only once. The chain has TRBV15 and TRBJ2-2; possible D gene TRBD2, 5 bases. Trimming took 8 bases from V and 4 from J, leaving 14 bases between them. This CDR3 is 14 amino acids long. CDR1 and CDR2 (germline): LNHNV, YYDKDF (reference sequence). CDR3 region: CATSAGLSTGELFF. CDR3 in DNA: TGTGCCACCTCCGCGGGTTTGAGCACCGGGGAGCTGTTTTTT. Looking up the rest from reference TRBV15 and TRBJ2-2 gives the full variable domain: DAMVIQNPRYQVTQFGKPVTLSCSQTLNHNVMYWYQQKSSQAPKLLFHYYDKDFNNEADTPDNFQSRRPNTSFCFLDIRSPGLGDTAMYLCATSAGLSTGELFFGEGSRLTVL.

The chain joins TRBV6-1 to TRBJ2-7; 9 nucleotides match TRBD1. V shed 5 bases and J 3 bases; nucleotides not matched to a gene: 5. The germline CDR1 and CDR2 sequences are MNHNS and SASEGT. The CDR3 is 14 amino acids. The CDR3 coding sequence is TGTGCCAGCAGTAAAATGACAGGGGGCTACGAGCAGTACTTC. Amino acids: CASSKMTGGYEQYF.